The rows below give T cell receptor beta chains drawn from one sample of a study of blood T cells in healthy people across ages. Each CDR3 protein is one row after TCRdb ran MiXCR on the 5' RACE reads. This repertoire shows 1.2 million to 1.5 million distinct CDR3 sequences, roughly 60% found once; its top ten account for over 5%. The sequenced material came from blood. The origin of the receptors is a man between 18 and 35 years old in good health. Both conserved end residues are part of each CDR3. The D gene is left open where the match is weak. Only some rows state a clone size, as once, few, many or a class for expanded clones.

j_gene	abundance	d_gene	v_gene	CDR3aa	CDR3nt
TRBJ1-5	-	TRBD1	TRBV29-1	CSVVWTGNQPQHF	TGCAGCGTTGTCTGGACAGGGAATCAGCCCCAGCATTTT
TRBJ2-7	few	-	TRBV29-1	CSGGPLYYEQYF	TGCAGCGGAGGCCCCCTATACTACGAGCAGTACTTC
TRBJ2-3	once	TRBD2	TRBV4-2	CASSQGEGWGTDTQYF	TGTGCCAGCAGCCAAGGGGAGGGTTGGGGCACAGATACGCAGTATTTT
TRBJ1-2	-	TRBD1	TRBV7-9	CASSPYERQGVYDYTF	TGTGCCAGCAGCCCATATGAGAGACAGGGAGTCTATGACTACACCTTC
TRBJ1-2	-	-	TRBV4-2	CASSQQNFYGYTF	TGTGCCAGCAGCCAACAGAACTTCTATGGCTACACCTTC
TRBJ1-6	few	-	TRBV28	CASEGLGGNSPLHF	TGTGCCAGCGAGGGATTAGGGGGGAATTCACCCCTCCACTTT
TRBJ1-5	few	-	TRBV27	CASSSTFGAYQPQHF	TGTGCCAGCAGTTCTACTTTTGGGGCATATCAGCCCCAGCATTTT
TRBJ2-4	once	TRBD1	TRBV7-9	CASSCAPQGAGEQYF	TGTGCCAGCAGCTGCGCACCACAGGGGGCAGGTGAGCAGTACTTC
TRBJ2-6	-	-	TRBV5-4	CASSSAGTGANVLTF	TGTGCCAGCAGCTCGGCAGGGACTGGGGCCAACGTCCTGACTTTC
TRBJ2-3	-	-	TRBV19	CASTARVRGGLDTQYF	TGTGCCAGTACGGCTCGGGTGAGGGGAGGTTTGGATACGCAGTATTTT